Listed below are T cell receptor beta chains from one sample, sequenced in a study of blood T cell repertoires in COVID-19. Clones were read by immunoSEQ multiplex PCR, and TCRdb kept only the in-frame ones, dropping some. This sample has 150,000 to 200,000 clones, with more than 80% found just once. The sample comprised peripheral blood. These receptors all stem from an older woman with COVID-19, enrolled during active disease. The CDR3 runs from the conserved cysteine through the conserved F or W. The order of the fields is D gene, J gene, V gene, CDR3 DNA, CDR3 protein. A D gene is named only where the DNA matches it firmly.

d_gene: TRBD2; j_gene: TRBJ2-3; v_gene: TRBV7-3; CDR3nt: TGTGCCAGCAGCTTGCCGGGGGGGTTACCAGATACGCAGTATTTT; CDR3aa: CASSLPGGLPDTQYF
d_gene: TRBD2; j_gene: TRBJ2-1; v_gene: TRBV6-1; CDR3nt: TGTGCCAGCAGTGCGGGACTAGCGGGGGGGCGGGACAATGAGCAGTTCTTC; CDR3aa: CASSAGLAGGRDNEQFF
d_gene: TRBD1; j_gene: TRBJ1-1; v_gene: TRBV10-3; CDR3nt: TGTGCCATCAGTGCCGCAGGGGGCGCAACCACTGAAGCTTTCTTT; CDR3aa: CAISAAGGATTEAFF
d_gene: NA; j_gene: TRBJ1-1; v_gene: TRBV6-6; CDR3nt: TGTGCCAGCACCCAGGGCAGGAACACTGAAGCTTTCTTT; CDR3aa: CASTQGRNTEAFF
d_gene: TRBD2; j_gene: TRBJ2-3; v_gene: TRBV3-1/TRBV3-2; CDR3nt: TGTGCCAGCAGCCAAGGCCCACCGGGAGGACTTAGCACAGATACGCAGTATTTT; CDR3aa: CASSQGPPGGLSTDTQYF
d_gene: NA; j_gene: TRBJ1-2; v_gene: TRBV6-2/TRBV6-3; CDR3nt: TGTGCCAGCAGTTACTCCCAGGGCTACACCTTC; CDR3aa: CASSYSQGYTF
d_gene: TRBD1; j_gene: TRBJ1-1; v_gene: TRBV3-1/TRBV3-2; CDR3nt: TGTGCCAGCAGCCCAACCCCCGGGACAGGGAACACTGAAGCTTTCTTT; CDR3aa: CASSPTPGTGNTEAFF
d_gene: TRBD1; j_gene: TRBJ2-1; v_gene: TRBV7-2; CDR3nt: TGTGCCAGCAGCTTAGGTGCCAGGGGGTTTAATGAGCAGTTCTTC; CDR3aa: CASSLGARGFNEQFF
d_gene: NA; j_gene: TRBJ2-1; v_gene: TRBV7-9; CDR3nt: TGTGCCAGCAGCCCGCTGAGCCCCGGTGAGCAGTTCTTC; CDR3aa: CASSPLSPGEQFF
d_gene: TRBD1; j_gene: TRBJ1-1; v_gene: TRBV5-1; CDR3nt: TGCGCCAGCAGCTGGACAGGGATGAACACTGAAGCTTTCTTT; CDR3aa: CASSWTGMNTEAFF